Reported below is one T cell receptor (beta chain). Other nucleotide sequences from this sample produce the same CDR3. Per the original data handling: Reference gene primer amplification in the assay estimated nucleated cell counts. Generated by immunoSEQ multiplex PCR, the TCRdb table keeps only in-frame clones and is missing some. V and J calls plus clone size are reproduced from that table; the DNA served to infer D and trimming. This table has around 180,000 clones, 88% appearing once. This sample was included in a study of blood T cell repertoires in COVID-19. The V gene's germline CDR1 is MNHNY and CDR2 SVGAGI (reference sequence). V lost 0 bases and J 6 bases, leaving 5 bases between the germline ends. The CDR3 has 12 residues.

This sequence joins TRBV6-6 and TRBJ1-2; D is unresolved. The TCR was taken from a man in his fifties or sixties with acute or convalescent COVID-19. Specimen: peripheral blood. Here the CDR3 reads CASSYSGDGYTF. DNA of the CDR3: TGTGCCAGCAGTTACTCCGGGGATGGCTACACCTTC.